These 6 T cell receptor beta chains originate from one sample sequenced in a study of cytomegalovirus exposure and HLA in healthy donors (TCRdb year 2017). Receptors were amplified or captured by the immunoSEQ multiplex PCR assay. A mixture of 60 forward primers for TCR Vbeta segments and 13 reverse primers for TCR Jbeta segments was used in the multiplex PCR. TCRdb took this table from immuneACCESS and kept in-frame rearrangements with V and J called. Such tables lack part of the clones; where checked against another copy, unresolved V genes explain under half of the gap, and the rest is unexplained. In this sample the table shows some 190,000 clones, around 76% of which occur a single time. 2% to 2.5% of the sample goes to the ten largest clones. The sequenced material came from PBMCs. Receptor source: a woman in her thirties in good health and CMV-seropositive.

V usage is TRBV5-5 and J usage is TRBJ1-1; maybe TRBD1 (5 bases). This CDR3 contains 13 residues. Germline V gives CDR1 SGHKS, CDR2 YYEKEE (reference sequence). V was pared by 0 bases and J by 6 bases, with 9 bases between. The CDR3 nucleotides read TGTGCCAGCAGCTTGGGGGGGGTCCCTGAAGCTTTCTTT. The encoded protein is CASSLGGVPEAFF. Full variable domain (rest looked up from reference TRBV5-5 and TRBJ1-1): DAGVTQSPTHLIKTRGQQVTLRCSPISGHKSVSWYQQVLGQGPQFIFQYYEKEERGRGNFPDRFSARQFPNYSSELNVNALLLGDSALYLCASSLGGVPEAFFGQGTRLTVV.

The CDR3 DNA follows: TGCGCCAGCAGCCAAGTAGGTGGCAGGGAAGAGGAAAAACTGTTTTTT. The encoded protein is CASSQVGGREEEKLFF. The V and J genes are TRBV4-1 and TRBJ1-4, with D maybe TRBD1 (5 bases). Trimming cost V 1 base and J 8 bases, with 17 bases left between them. The CDR3 has 16 amino acids. Germline V CDR1 and CDR2: MGHRA, YSYEKL.

This clone has more than one count but fewer than ten. V is TRBV6-1 and J is TRBJ1-2; TRBD1 matches at 7 bases. V dropped 0 bases and J dropped 3; count of bases not matched to a gene: 7. The CDR3 totals 16 residues. Germline V gene data show CDR1 as MNHNS and CDR2 as SASEGT. The CDR3 is CASSEALTGADYGYTF. In DNA form, the CDR3 reads TGTGCCAGCAGTGAAGCGTTAACAGGGGCGGACTATGGCTACACCTTC.

This chain joins TRBV5-4 and TRBJ2-2; the D gene is possibly TRBD2 (7 bases). The CDR3 length is 16 residues. Deletions cut 1 base from V and 6 bases from J, with 16 bases between. The germline V gene has CDR1 SGHNT and CDR2 YYREEE (reference sequence). CDR3 DNA sequence: TGTGCCAGCAGCTTGAGAAGGGGGGGGGCGTCCGGGGAGCTGTTTTTT. It specifies CASSLRRGGASGELFF.

V gene TRBV5-4 combines with J gene TRBJ2-2; TRBD1 agrees at 8 bases. The CDR3 consists of 18 residues. Trimming at V came to 3 bases and at J to 5 bases, leaving 15 bases not matched to a gene. CDR1 is SGHNT and CDR2 is YYREEE in the germline V gene (reference sequence). The CDR3 coding sequence is TGTGCCAGCAGCTCACGACAGGGGTCCCAACTAGGGACCGGGGAGCTGTTTTTT. Its protein is CASSSRQGSQLGTGELFF.

The chain has TRBV7-9 and TRBJ1-4; D might be TRBD1 (5 bases). The CDR3 covers 16 residues. With 4 bases removed from V and 7 bases from J, the gap between germline ends came to 19 bases. Germline V CDR1 and CDR2: SEHNR, FQNEAQ (reference sequence). The CDR3 spells CASSSPRGGVSEKLFF. DNA of the CDR3: TGTGCCAGCAGCTCCCCCCGGGGAGGGGTTAGTGAAAAACTGTTTTTT.